This TCR beta chain was observed in a study of regulatory T cells in long-lasting Graves disease (dated by TCRdb to about 2021). The study in broad terms: In the newly diagnosed Graves' disease group, patients had been taking antithyroid drugs for less than 3 months. TCR sequencing covered around 13 persistent and approximately 20 newly diagnosed Graves' disease patients, about 35 samples in total. The study was conducted in China and was registered as a clinical trial. Patients with persistent Graves' disease were compared with patients with newly diagnosed Graves' disease using TCR sequencing and RNA sequencing of peripheral blood.

In the case of this clonotype: What this receptor recognizes is not known. Base qualities are not at hand, and no much larger clone is one base apart.

The time point label corresponds to: newly diagnosed GD, antithyroid drugs for less than 3 months. For both TCR sequencing and RNA sequencing, RNA was extracted from PBMCs in TRIzol. The diagnosis of Graves' disease was made according to American Thyroid Association guidelines. The patients came from an endocrinology department in Xi'an, China. From each patient, about 9.7 milliliters of peripheral blood was collected into an EDTA anticoagulant tube. PBMCs were isolated by Ficoll Paque Plus density gradient separation without further T cell sorting. RNA quality was checked with an Agilent 2100 Bioanalyzer and agarose gel, and concentration with a NanoDrop 2000. Library creation used multiplex PCR. The sample was run on an Illumina HiSeq 4000. iRepertoire HTBI primers and Arm-PCR amplification of CDR3 regions were used to construct TCR beta libraries. Before sequencing, the PCR products underwent gel purification. Per the original workflow: Across samples, some 62 TRBV and 13 to 15 TRBJ segments were identified and used for gene usage analysis of CDR3 amino acid clonotypes. Filtered high-quality paired reads were merged into contigs using COPE and FqMerger. Contigs were aligned with BLAST to IMGT TRBV, TRBD and TRBJ reference genes, and CDR3 was defined per IMGT. Any clonotype with a frequency above 0.1% was counted as a highly expanded clone. Shannon entropy served as the measure of repertoire diversity, while the Gini coefficient captured V-J evenness. A clonotype was considered public if more than one individual shared it. Clones were called with MiXCR by TCRdb after fastp trimmed the public reads at Q25, and only in-frame beta chains were retained. Duplicate CDR3 protein sequences are folded into a single record with the most common DNA and genes. TCRdb, not the original authors, processed these V and J calls. The sample table records around 480,000 distinct CDR3 sequences; around 15% of these occur just once. About 12% of the sample lies in the top ten.

Findings and caveats that apply to the study as a whole: The small sample size was acknowledged by the authors as a limitation that may reduce accuracy. Sequencing and analysis were restricted to the TCR beta chain. Because the primary lesion, thyroid tissue, could not be accessed, the study looked at peripheral blood alone. Patients with persistent disease shared more public clonotypes (about 2,500) than newly diagnosed patients did (approximately 1,000). Lower TCR Shannon entropy and fewer highly expanded clones were observed in persistent Graves' disease patients than in newly diagnosed patients, which suggested clonal expansion. Preferential use of TRBV28, TRBJ1-2 and TRBJ2-5 was observed in persistent disease, whereas TRBV20-1 and TRBJ2-1 were favored in newly diagnosed disease.

The germline V gene specifies SNHLY as CDR1 and FYNNEI as CDR2. Reading from cysteine to phenylalanine, the CDR3 counts 15 amino acids. CDR3 DNA is the only sequence kept; it has 45 bases, read in frame from the first base. Trimming removed 5 bases from V and 7 bases from J; the gene matches leave 6 bases unexplained. This same sample was also part of a study on T cells in Graves' hyperthyroidism and ophthalmopathy. The other study reports the following: Stable Graves' hyperthyroidism was defined as no progression to ophthalmopathy during 18 months of follow-up. The hyperthyroidism patients were between 18 and 65 years old and newly diagnosed, with a disease duration of less than 2 months. Any patient with an uncontrolled infection, another autoimmune disease, pregnancy or lactation was excluded. Diagnoses were established on the basis of clinical symptoms, serum thyroxine and TRAb, thyroid ultrasound, and orbital computed tomography. The TCR CDR3 was subjected to a first round of RT-PCR using the HTBI primer set and the Qiagen OneStep RT-PCR kit. Most expanded thyroid clonotypes (frequency above 0.001) were also detected in blood, a finding suggesting that blood repertoires may reflect thyroid immune responses. Ophthalmopathy was separated from stable hyperthyroidism by a 13 V-J signature model, with approximately 86% sensitivity and about 81% specificity obtained in cross-validation and 80%/75% obtained in testing. In validation, the model predicted progression to ophthalmopathy with 55% to 71% sensitivity and less than 80% specificity, a median of roughly seven months before onset. TCR V-J signatures able to tell the groups apart were searched for in a discovery cohort of 95 to 100 patients, of whom around 42 had Graves' ophthalmopathy and roughly 57 had stable Graves' hyperthyroidism. Whether ophthalmopathy could be predicted prospectively was tested in an independent validation cohort made up of some 20 hyperthyroidism patients plus 17 patients who later progressed to ophthalmopathy. For training and testing, the 100 or so patients in the discovery cohort were randomly divided in a 7:3 ratio. Thyroid tissue and blood T-cell repertoires from over 5 Graves' hyperthyroidism patients were also compared in the study. After sampling, hyperthyroidism patients received methimazole starting at 30 mg daily, and ophthalmopathy patients received high-dose intravenous methylprednisolone. The libraries were constructed in a second round of multiplex PCR and then size-selected and purified. The libraries were sequenced on an Illumina HiSeq2000 using paired-end 100 bp reads. SOAPnuke was used to process the raw data, with reads discarded if the reads contained adapters or uncalled bases, had a mean Phred below 15, or lacked an exact constant-primer or identifier match. COPE v1.2.5 was used to merge the high-quality paired reads, and each unique nucleotide sequence was defined as a clonotype. MiTCR v1.1 was used to align clonotypes to the IMGT TRBV, TRBD and TRBJ reference segments. Only V-J combinations with frequency above 0.0001, covering about 99% of repertoires, were analysed. The TCS score was defined as the ratio of F50 (clonal expansion) to E x V (chaos), calculated using BLOSUM62-based TCRdist between CDR3 peptides within each V-J. Welch's t-statistics and random forest reduced around 510 V-J features to 13, which were used in a naive Bayes classifier (R e1071). Sample size was not statistically predetermined, and blinding of investigators to group allocation was not performed. The paper describes TCR Vbeta CDR3 sequencing of about 140 peripheral blood samples, made up of about 40 ophthalmopathy patients, some 80 hyperthyroidism patients and 17 progressor patients.

The clonotype comes from a man aged 40-50 years with Graves disease. Donor details come from another sample of the same person, matched by shared clones. The sample consisted of peripheral blood mononuclear cells (PBMCs), taken at new diagnosis, from a patient treated with antithyroid drugs. The sequence is built from TRBV2 and TRBJ1-6, with TRBD1 identical over 9 junction bases. The DNA sequence is given as TGTGCCAGCAGTACAGGGGGCGCAGGGAATTCACCCCTCCACTTT. Its protein product is CASSTGGAGNSPLHF.